Below are 21 T cell receptor beta chains sequenced from a single sample in a study of T cells in Graves' hyperthyroidism and ophthalmopathy. Authors of the study amplified TCR beta CDR3 regions from RNA transcripts. With the HTBI primer set, the TCR CDR3 went through a first round of RT-PCR. TCRdb independently ran MiXCR on the multiplex PCR reads; one entry per CDR3 protein. The sample records about 560,000 distinct CDR3 sequences, approximately 15% being singletons. The sample comprised blood. Receptor source: a woman between 18 and 29 years old with Graves' hyperthyroidism.

The rearrangement uses TRBV7-9 and TRBJ1-6, with no clear D. The V end lost 3 bases, the J end lost 10 bases, and 10 bases lay between the germline ends. Germline assignment: CDR1 SEHNR and CDR2 FQNEAQ (reference sequence). This CDR3 is 13 amino acids long. CDR3 coding DNA: TGTGCCAGCAGCTTGGCGGTGGACTCACCCCTCCACTTT. Residues: CASSLAVDSPLHF.

This clonotype appeared many times. The chain joins TRBV20-1 to TRBJ2-3; D uncertain. Per the germline V gene, CDR1 is DFQATT and CDR2 is SNEGSKA (reference sequence). Trimming shortened V by 0 bases and J by 0 bases, and 10 bases separated the two germline ends. The CDR3 runs 15 residues. The CDR3 spells CSARDPQSSTDTQYF. The CDR3 DNA sequence: TGCAGTGCTAGAGATCCGCAGTCTAGCACAGATACGCAGTATTTT.

The CDR3 bases are TGTGCCACCTCCCAGGCGGGATTTGGCACAGATACGCAGTATTTT. Protein product: CATSQAGFGTDTQYF. The chain has TRBV19 and TRBJ2-3; maybe TRBD2 (6 bases). The CDR3 has 15 amino acids. The germline CDR1 and CDR2 sequences are LNHDA and SQIVND (reference sequence). Trimming left V 10 bases short and J 1 base short, with 18 bases between.

The sample holds a few counts of this clonotype. V usage is TRBV6-1 and J usage is TRBJ1-3; no clear D. The germline CDR1 and CDR2 sequences are MNHNS and SASEGT. This CDR3 has 16 residues. Trimming left V 6 bases short and J 0 bases short, with 15 bases between. This CDR3 is CASSPESVSSGNTIYF. CDR3 in DNA: TGTGCCAGCAGCCCGGAGTCGGTTAGCTCTGGAAACACCATATATTTT.

In its sample, this clonotype was seen many times. The CDR3 bases are TGCAGTGCTGGGACTAGCCTTTATGAGACCCAGTACTTC. Residues: CSAGTSLYETQYF. The rearrangement uses TRBV20-1 and TRBJ2-5, with 9 bases lining up with TRBD2. The V and J ends lost 5 bases and 5 bases, in that order; junction bases with no gene match: 6. The CDR3 totals 13 residues. Germline V gene sequence: CDR1 DFQATT, CDR2 SNEGSKA (reference sequence).

The genes are TRBV7-9 and TRBJ1-1; TRBD1 is a possible D gene (6 bases). The CDR3 is made up of 14 amino acids. CDR1 is SEHNR and CDR2 is FQNEAQ in the germline V gene (reference sequence). Deletions cut 8 bases from V and 0 bases from J, with 13 bases between. DNA for the CDR3: TGTGCCAGCGGTTGGGCAGGGGTGAACACTGAAGCTTTCTTT. This translates into CASGWAGVNTEAFF.

In its sample, this clonotype was seen a few times. A much larger clonotype is one base distant, so this may be a read error. The V gene is TRBV2, the J gene TRBJ1-5, with a weak D call TRBD1 (5 bases). The CDR3 is 14 residues long. V dropped 6 bases and J dropped 10 bases, with 19 bases sitting between them. Germline V lookup: CDR1 SNHLY, CDR2 FYNNEI. CDR3 in DNA: TGTGCCAGCAGGCGGGGCAGCTCAATCAGCCCCCAGCATTTT. Translation: CASRRGSSISPQHF. Together with reference TRBV2 and TRBJ1-5, the CDR3 gives the full variable domain: EPEVTQTPSHQVTQMGQEVILRCVPISNHLYFYWYRQILGQKVEFLVSFYNNEISEKSEIFDDQFSVERPDGSNFTLKIRSTKLEDSAMYFCASRRGSSISPQHFGDGTRLSIL.

The chain recombines TRBV6-9 with TRBJ2-2; tentative D call: TRBD2 (6 bases). Trimming cost V 3 bases and J 4 bases, with 15 bases left between them. Germline lookup yields CDR1 MNHGY and CDR2 SVAAGI. CDR3 length: 16 residues. CDR3 nucleotides: TGTGCCAGCAGTTACTTGGCGGGAACGAGCACCGGGGAGCTGTTTTTT. It codes for CASSYLAGTSTGELFF.

This clonotype came up many times. The rearrangement links TRBV28 to TRBJ2-1, with D uncertain. The V and J ends lost 6 bases and 0 bases respectively, with 15 bases between them. The germline CDR1 and CDR2 sequences are MDHEN and SYDVKM. The CDR3 spans 16 residues. CDR3 residues: CASSSPFRFSYNEQFF. The CDR3 DNA is TGTGCCAGCAGCTCACCTTTTAGATTCTCCTACAATGAGCAGTTCTTC.

V gene TRBV7-9 combines with J gene TRBJ1-2; 9 bases align to TRBD1. This CDR3 has 13 residues. Germline trimming cut 5 bases from V and 7 bases from J; bases unmatched to any gene: 5. Germline V gene sequence: CDR1 SEHNR, CDR2 FQNEAQ (reference sequence). The DNA for the CDR3 is TGTGCCAGCAGCCCAGGGACAGGGCTTGGCTACACCTTC. Residues: CASSPGTGLGYTF.

Turning to this clonotype: This sequence may be a read error, since a much larger clone differs from it by one base. The rearrangement uses TRBV20-1 and TRBJ2-3, with D possibly matching TRBD2 (5 bases). This CDR3 spans 17 amino acids. Deletions cut 8 bases from V and 1 base from J, with 25 bases between. Germline V gene sequence: CDR1 DFQATT, CDR2 SNEGSKA (reference sequence). The CDR3 protein is CSTQGGWTPRGTDTQYF. DNA of the CDR3: TGCAGTACCCAAGGAGGATGGACCCCCCGGGGCACAGATACGCAGTATTTT.

This clonotype was detected a few times. This chain uses TRBV7-6 with TRBJ2-1, with D unresolved. Germline V gene lookup returns CDR1 SGHVS and CDR2 FNYEAQ. The CDR3 runs to 18 residues. Trimming took 5 bases from V and 0 from J, leaving 20 bases between them. The CDR3 bases are TGTGCCAGCAGCCTGGTGGGCTCTATCACCCTCTCCTACAATGAGCAGTTCTTC. This translates into CASSLVGSITLSYNEQFF.

This clonotype was seen at least ten times. The V and J genes are TRBV7-2 and TRBJ2-7; no clear D. The CDR3 consists of 13 residues. Looked up from germline, CDR1 is SGHTA and CDR2 is FQGNSA. V dropped 5 bases and J dropped 4 bases, with 12 bases sitting between them. CDR3 in DNA: TGTGCCAGCAGCCGTACAAACAATTACGAGCAGTACTTC. It is translated as CASSRTNNYEQYF.

This clonotype showed up many times. The V and J genes are TRBV6-2 or TRBV6-3 and TRBJ1-5; D is possibly TRBD1 (5 bases). Trimming stripped 5 bases from V and 4 bases from J, with 15 bases between. CDR1 MNHEY and CDR2 SVGEGT come from the germline V gene. The CDR3 runs 15 residues. The CDR3 reads CASSLPGRHNQPQHF. Here the CDR3 DNA reads TGTGCCAGCAGTCTCCCGGGACGGCATAATCAGCCCCAGCATTTT.

This clonotype was seen at least ten times. The CDR3 DNA sequence: TGTGCCAGCAGCCCAGAGGGGGCCCGCACAGATACGCAGTATTTT. This gives the protein CASSPEGARTDTQYF. V gene TRBV13 combines with J gene TRBJ2-3, with 7 bases fitting TRBD1. Germline CDR1 PRHDT, CDR2 FYEKMQ (reference sequence). The CDR3 covers 15 residues. The junction had 6 bases not matched to a gene; V was cut back by 5 bases and J by 1 base.

This clonotype has only a few counts. The chain recombines TRBV29-1 with TRBJ1-1; a possible D gene is TRBD1 (6 bases). V lost 2 bases to trimming and J lost 6 bases, with 16 bases between them. Germline values: CDR1 SQVTM, CDR2 ANQGSEA. The CDR3 sequence is 14 residues long. The chain's CDR3 is CSVEPGAFPSEAFF. Here the CDR3 DNA reads TGCAGCGTTGAACCGGGGGCGTTTCCGTCTGAAGCTTTCTTT.

This clonotype occurred a few times. V gene TRBV4-2 combines with J gene TRBJ1-5; D is ambiguous. The CDR3 spans 13 residues. V lost 0 bases to trimming and J lost 6 bases, with 6 bases between them. Per germline, CDR1 LGHNA and CDR2 YNFKEQ. Here the CDR3 DNA reads TGTGCCAGCAGCCAAGATTTTTCTCAGCCCCAGCATTTT. Translation gives CASSQDFSQPQHF.

This clonotype was counted ten times or more. The chain links TRBV2 to TRBJ1-1; D may be TRBD1 (6 bases). From germline, CDR1 is SNHLY and CDR2 FYNNEI. The V end lost 0 bases, the J end lost 5 bases, and 13 bases lay between the germline ends. The CDR3 contains 15 residues. The CDR3: CASSEAGGRGTEAFF. The CDR3 nucleotides read TGTGCCAGCAGTGAAGCTGGGGGGCGGGGAACTGAAGCTTTCTTT.

The chain couples TRBV19 to TRBJ1-6; a possible D gene is TRBD1 (6 bases). This CDR3 has 16 amino acids. The V and J ends lost 7 bases and 0 bases respectively, with 13 bases between them. Per the germline V gene, CDR1 is LNHDA and CDR2 is SQIVND (reference sequence). As DNA, the CDR3 is TGTGCCAGTACTGACAGGCCGAGCTCCTATAATTCACCCCTCCACTTT. Residues: CASTDRPSSYNSPLHF. The variable domain in full, completed from reference TRBV19 and TRBJ1-6, reads DGGITQSPKYLFRKEGQNVTLSCEQNLNHDAMYWYRQDPGQGLRLIYYSQIVNDFQKGDIAEGYSVSREKKESFPLTVTSAQKNPTAFYLCASTDRPSSYNSPLHFGNGTRLTVT.

The rearrangement uses TRBV30 and TRBJ1-2; 9 nucleotides align to TRBD1. Germline CDR1 is GTSNPN and CDR2 is SVGIG (reference sequence). The CDR3 consists of 13 residues. The ends lost 7 bases at V and 4 bases at J; junction bases unmatched: 7. CDR3 sequence reads: CAYRTGVAYGYTF. DNA of the CDR3: TGTGCCTACCGGACAGGGGTCGCCTATGGCTACACCTTC.

The genes are TRBV6-4 and TRBJ2-3; 9 bases align to TRBD2. The CDR3 covers 14 residues. Per the germline V gene, CDR1 is MRHNA and CDR2 is SNTAGT. The V and J ends lost 5 bases and 4 bases, in that order; junction bases with no gene match: 4. CDR3 coding DNA: TGTGCCAGCAGTAAGCGGGAGGTCTCAGATACGCAGTATTTT. This translates into CASSKREVSDTQYF.